This record covers a single T cell receptor (beta chain). Its specificity is not known. These data are taken from a study of cytomegalovirus exposure and HLA in healthy donors. Study-wide results and caveats: Among TCR sequences, most were rare, though some public TCRs appeared in many donors. Associated with cytomegalovirus, according to the listing, were around 160 TCR beta chains. Three chains linked to CMV were shown in vitro to be specific for CMV antigens.

The V and J ends lost 6 bases and 7 bases, in that order; junction bases with no gene match: 12. The CDR3 is 14 amino acids. Germline V gene lookup returns CDR1 LNHDA and CDR2 SQIVND (reference sequence). A roughly 120-subject validation cohort, separate from the roughly 680-subject first cohort, supplied the donors. The method was immunoSEQ multiplex PCR; TCRdb's version includes in-frame clones alone and lacks a portion of them. The repertoire holds approximately 160,000 clones, with around 85% as singletons. The sequence derives from a man between 25 and 39 years old in good health and CMV-seropositive. V gene TRBV19 combines with J gene TRBJ2-7; 7 nucleotides align to TRBD1. Specimen: PBMCs. CDR3: CASSRGRGREEQYF. The CDR3 DNA follows: TGTGCCAGTAGCCGTGGAAGGGGGCGAGAAGAGCAGTACTTC.